These 16 T cell receptor beta chains came from one sample sequenced in a study of shared T cell receptors in the human thymus. Generated by immunoSEQ multiplex PCR, the TCRdb table keeps only in-frame clones and is missing some. This sample has approximately 660,000 clones, with more than 75% found just once. The sample was also reused in another study, on human thymus T cells.

Sequenced sample: thymocytes. The receptors were sampled from a boy less than two years old with a congenital heart defect.

The chain combines TRBV12-5 with TRBJ2-5, with D maybe TRBD1 (6 bases). Germline lookup yields CDR1 LGHNT and CDR2 FRNRAP. V was cut by 6 bases and J by 1 base, with 15 bases left in between. The CDR3 is 15 amino acids. CDR3: CASGPYRAPQETQYF. CDR3 sequence (DNA): TGTGCTAGTGGCCCTTACAGGGCACCCCAAGAGACCCAGTACTTC.

This chain uses TRBV6-4 with TRBJ1-4; weak D call: TRBD1 (5 bases). CDR3 length equals 13 residues. Germline loops: CDR1 MRHNA, CDR2 SNTAGT. The CDR3 DNA sequence: TGTGCGCCCAAGAGGGGAGGTAATGAAAAACTGTTTTTT. It is translated as CAPKRGGNEKLFF.

The chain combines TRBV30 with TRBJ1-2; D is possibly TRBD1 (5 bases). The CDR3 covers 14 residues. The germline V gene has CDR1 GTSNPN and CDR2 SVGIG (reference sequence). Trimming pared 0 bases from V and 3 bases from J, leaving 11 bases between. CDR3 sequence (DNA): TGTGCCTGGAGTGTACGGGCCAGGGACTATGGCTACACCTTC. Protein sequence: CAWSVRARDYGYTF.

The chain couples TRBV5-1 to TRBJ2-7; TRBD2 is a possible D gene (7 bases). Per the germline V gene, CDR1 is SGHRS and CDR2 is YFSETQ. The CDR3 sequence is 13 residues long. V lost 0 bases and J lost 5, with 9 bases in between. This CDR3 is CASSLGGGDEQYF. The DNA of the CDR3 is TGCGCCAGCAGCTTGGGGGGGGGCGACGAGCAGTACTTC.

This clone appeared once. The chain carries TRBV5-1 and TRBJ2-1, with TRBD2 matching over 12 bases. Germline-derived CDR1 and CDR2 are SGHRS and YFSETQ. The CDR3 length is 20 residues. V was clipped by 6 bases and J by 0 bases; unmatched bases: 16. The CDR3 here is CASTKAGATSGSSSYNEQFF. The CDR3 coding sequence is TGCGCCAGCACCAAGGCGGGAGCGACTAGCGGGAGTAGCTCCTACAATGAGCAGTTCTTC. The full variable domain, its missing parts supplied by reference TRBV5-1 and TRBJ2-1, is KAGVTQTPRYLIKTRGQQVTLSCSPISGHRSVSWYQQTPGQGLQFLFEYFSETQRNKGNFPGRFSGRQFSNSRSEMNVSTLELGDSALYLCASTKAGATSGSSSYNEQFFGPGTRLTVL.

The chain carries TRBV5-1 and TRBJ2-7; possible D gene TRBD1, 6 bases. CDR3 length: 13 amino acids. The germline gives CDR1 SGHRS, CDR2 YFSETQ. The V gene lost 4 bases and the J gene lost 5 bases, with 13 bases spanning the gap. CDR3 DNA sequence: TGCGCCAGCAGCCCCGGACACAGGGACGAGCAGTACTTC. Its translation is CASSPGHRDEQYF.

The V gene is TRBV5-6, the J gene TRBJ1-5; 10 nucleotides line up with TRBD1. Losses at the gene ends were 4 bases for V and 2 bases for J; bases not matched to a gene: 6. The CDR3 has 16 amino acids. Germline CDR1 reads SGHDT; CDR2 reads YYEEEE. The CDR3 coding sequence is TGTGCCAGCAGCCCCGGACAGGGGGTCGGCAATCAGCCCCAGCATTTT. This sequence encodes CASSPGQGVGNQPQHF.

Concerning this clone: Other DNA variants within this sample encode the same CDR3. In DNA, the CDR3 is TGTGCCAGTAGGAGGCAGGGTGGAGAAAAACTGTTTTTT. It codes for CASRRQGGEKLFF. The genes are TRBV19 and TRBJ1-4; D might be TRBD1 (5 bases). V shed 6 bases and J shed 8 bases, with 13 bases lying between them. Per germline, CDR1 LNHDA and CDR2 SQIVND (reference sequence). The CDR3 has 13 amino acids.

The V call is TRBV30, the J call TRBJ2-1; D possibly corresponds to TRBD2 (5 bases). From germline, CDR1 is GTSNPN and CDR2 SVGIG (reference sequence). There are 16 residues in the CDR3. Between the trimmed V and J ends, which lost 2 bases and 9 bases, there was a span of 23 bases. CDR3 DNA: TGTGCCTGGAGTCCTAGGTCGAAGCGGAAAGGTGGTGAGCAGTTCTTC. It specifies CAWSPRSKRKGGEQFF.

The chain joins TRBV15 to TRBJ1-3; 11 positions agree with TRBD1. In germline, CDR1 is LNHNV, CDR2 YYDKDF (reference sequence). CDR3 length equals 20 residues. V lost 1 base to trimming and J lost 2 bases; unmatched junction nucleotides: 13. The DNA for the CDR3 is TGTGCCACCAGCAGAGGAATAGGACAGGGGGCTGGAAGAACTGGAAACACCATATATTTT. Residues: CATSRGIGQGAGRTGNTIYF.

The chain employs TRBV7-9 and TRBJ2-1, with TRBD2 matching over 7 bases. The CDR3 is made up of 14 amino acids. The germline gives CDR1 SEHNR, CDR2 FQNEAQ (reference sequence). With 5 bases clipped from V and 10 bases from J, the junction kept 11 bases outside the gene matches. CDR3 DNA sequence: TGTGCCAGCAGCCGACAGACTAGCCCCAGGGAGCAGTTCTTC. This codes for CASSRQTSPREQFF.

V gene TRBV28 combines with J gene TRBJ2-1, with TRBD2 identical over 14 bases. The CDR3 contains 14 residues. V shed 6 bases, J shed 5 bases, and the junction held 0 bases outside the gene matches. Germline CDR1 reads MDHEN; CDR2 reads SYDVKM. Here the CDR3 reads CASRTSGRDNEQFF. In nucleotides, the CDR3 is TGTGCCAGCAGGACTAGCGGGAGGGACAATGAGCAGTTCTTC.

The gene calls are TRBV7-2 and TRBJ1-2, with TRBD1 matching over 9 bases. Trimming took 5 bases from V and 4 from J; bases not matched to a gene: 11. The germline V gene encodes CDR1 SGHTA and CDR2 FQGNSA. The CDR3 contains 16 residues. CDR3 coding DNA: TGTGCCAGCAGCCCTTCGCGGGACAGGGTCGGCTATGGCTACACCTTC. Protein sequence: CASSPSRDRVGYGYTF.

J is TRBJ2-1 and V is TRBV9; 7 bases map to TRBD2. Germline V gene data show CDR1 as SGDLS and CDR2 as YYNGEE. CDR3 length: 15 residues. The ends lost 5 bases at V and 9 bases at J; junction bases unmatched: 14. CDR3 in DNA: TGTGCCAGCAGTGAGACTAGCAATCAGGTTGGTGAGCAGTTCTTC. Its translation is CASSETSNQVGEQFF.

The DNA for the CDR3 is TGTGCCAGCAGCTTAGCGGGGGGTCGGGTCAATCAGCCCCAGCATTTT. It is translated as CASSLAGGRVNQPQHF. The chain joins TRBV7-2 to TRBJ1-5; TRBD1 is a possible D gene (5 bases). The CDR3 contains 16 residues. Trimming removed 0 bases from V and 3 bases from J, with 12 bases in between. Per germline, CDR1 SGHTA and CDR2 FQGNSA.

The rearrangement joins TRBV29-1 to TRBJ2-1; D possibly corresponds to TRBD2 (7 bases). Germline V CDR1 and CDR2: SQVTM, ANQGSEA. V was pared by 6 bases and J by 8 bases, with 20 bases between. The CDR3 spans 14 residues. CDR3 in DNA: TGCAGCGTGGCCCGGGAGGCAGGGGCTCATGAGCAGTTCTTC. It encodes CSVAREAGAHEQFF.